This T cell receptor beta chain appears in the sequencing data of a study of T cells in localized non-small cell lung cancer. CDR1 is LNHDA and CDR2 is SQIVND in the germline V gene (reference sequence). With 6 bases removed from V and 0 bases from J, the gap between germline ends came to 13 bases. CDR3 length equals 15 residues. Libraries were prepared by immunoSEQ multiplex PCR; TCRdb keeps only in-frame clonotypes and omits some of them. The profile covers some 10,000 clones, with 70% to 75% appearing a single time and 30% to 35% taken by the ten largest. The chain uses TRBV19 and TRBJ2-3; TRBD1 is a possible D gene (5 bases). This clonotype was sampled from a male donor at least 60 years old with stage I lung adenocarcinoma. Sequencing was performed on peripheral blood, taken before any cancer treatment. For the CDR3, the DNA is TGTGCCAGTAGCGCGGACACCTCTAGCACAGATACGCAGTATTTT. It translates to CASSADTSSTDTQYF.